This T cell receptor beta chain was captured in a study of regulatory T cells in long-lasting Graves disease. Construction of TCR beta libraries relied on iRepertoire HTBI primers and on Arm-PCR targeting CDR3 regions. TCRdb re-called the multiplex PCR reads with MiXCR, one entry per CDR3 protein. The sample contains some 470,000 distinct CDR3 sequences, 20% to 25% of which appear only once. Germline values: CDR1 ENHRY, CDR2 SYGVKD. The CDR3 consists of 15 residues. The V gene lost 6 bases and the J gene lost 1 base, with 10 bases spanning the gap. This clonotype came up many times. What it binds is not known. Study-level findings and limits: TRBV28, TRBJ1-2 and TRBJ2-5 emerged as the favored segments in persistent disease.

Time point specified: persistent/refractory GD, antithyroid drugs over 5 years with positive TRAb. The TCR library used RNA extracted from PBMCs. The TCR was taken from a female donor with Graves disease. The sample was peripheral blood mononuclear cells (PBMCs), taken when the disease was refractory, from a patient treated with antithyroid drugs. The chain has TRBV10-3 and TRBJ2-6, with D possibly matching TRBD1 (6 bases). CDR3 protein: CAISPGQSGANVLTF. CDR3 DNA sequence: TGTGCCATCAGCCCTGGACAGTCTGGGGCCAACGTCCTGACTTTC.